This record looks at one T cell receptor beta chain sequence and its context. The sample is drawn from a study of blood T cell repertoires in COVID-19. Assay: immunoSEQ multiplex PCR; the TCRdb copy retains only in-frame clones and omits some. In the table there are approximately 83,000 clones, around 90% of which are singletons. The sequence derives from a man aged 70-80 years with acute or convalescent COVID-19. The source material was peripheral blood.

The DNA for the CDR3 is TGTGCCAGCAGCGTAGGACAGGGCTCGGGGCAGCCCCAGCATTTT. Its translation is CASSVGQGSGQPQHF. V usage is TRBV9 and J usage is TRBJ1-5, with 7 nucleotides matching TRBD1. The CDR3 loop spans 15 amino acids. With 0 bases clipped from V and 7 bases from J, the junction kept 7 bases outside the gene matches. Germline assignment: CDR1 SGDLS and CDR2 YYNGEE.